The 30 T cell receptor beta chains presented below share a single source sample, sequenced in a study of CD8 T cells in Susac syndrome. Random hexamers served to reverse transcribe roughly 0.45 to 1 ug RNA. TCRdb redid the calling of the immunoSEQ multiplex PCR reads with MiXCR, one entry per CDR3 protein. The table records 150,000 or so distinct CDR3 sequences, around 94% of them present only once. The sample taken for sequencing was CD4+ T cells from PBMCs. These receptors were obtained from a human donor in good health.

The chain carries TRBV6-2 or TRBV6-3 and TRBJ2-7, with D possibly TRBD2 on 5 matching bases. The CDR3 loop spans 16 amino acids. Trimming pared 3 bases from V and 5 bases from J, leaving 20 bases between. Germline loops: CDR1 MNHEY, CDR2 SVGEGT. Written as DNA, the CDR3 is TGTGCCAGCAGTTATTCACTAGAATCTTTGGCCGACGAGCAGTACTTC. Translated: CASSYSLESLADEQYF.

The V and J genes are TRBV29-1 and TRBJ2-5, with D hard to call. The V end lost 3 bases, the J end lost 2 bases, and 10 bases lay between the germline ends. Per the germline V gene, CDR1 is SQVTM and CDR2 is ANQGSEA. The CDR3 has 13 residues. The chain's CDR3 is CSVEGITQETQYF. CDR3 DNA sequence: TGCAGCGTTGAGGGCATAACACAAGAGACCCAGTACTTC.

This clonotype showed up just once. This chain connects TRBV20-1 to TRBJ1-5; 9 nucleotides agree with TRBD1. The junction had 7 bases not matched to a gene; V was cut back by 5 bases and J by 5 bases. The germline CDR1 and CDR2 sequences are DFQATT and SNEGSKA (reference sequence). CDR3 length equals 14 residues. The CDR3: CSARRDRAHQPQHF. Here the CDR3 DNA reads TGCAGTGCTCGAAGGGACAGGGCCCATCAGCCCCAGCATTTT.

The chain has TRBV20-1 and TRBJ2-1, with TRBD2 matching over 9 bases. Unmatched junction bases numbered 11, after V lost 1 base and J lost 4 bases. The CDR3 spans 17 residues. The germline V gene encodes CDR1 DFQATT and CDR2 SNEGSKA (reference sequence). CDR3 in amino acids: CSARVRGGRSGYNEQFF. In DNA, the CDR3 is TGCAGTGCTAGAGTGCGGGGGGGCCGCTCAGGGTACAATGAGCAGTTCTTC.

This chain connects TRBV5-6 to TRBJ1-2, with no clear D. Trimming removed 3 bases from V and 2 bases from J, with 14 bases in between. This CDR3 has 15 residues. CDR1 is SGHDT, CDR2 YYEEEE, per germline. DNA for the CDR3: TGTGCCAGCAGCTCTACCCCCGGACGGAACTATGGCTACACCTTC. Its translation: CASSSTPGRNYGYTF.

The chain joins TRBV19 to TRBJ1-5, with 9 positions matching TRBD1. Germline V lookup: CDR1 LNHDA, CDR2 SQIVND (reference sequence). The junction had 4 bases not matched to a gene; V was cut back by 5 bases and J by 5 bases. The CDR3 totals 14 residues. The CDR3 DNA is TGTGCCAGTAGTCCCGGGACAGGGCATCAGCCCCAGCATTTT. Translated: CASSPGTGHQPQHF.

This chain links TRBV7-3 with TRBJ2-1; 10 bases match TRBD2. Per the germline V gene, CDR1 is SGHTA and CDR2 is FQGTGA. Trimming removed 5 bases from V and 6 bases from J; junction bases left unmatched: 10. This CDR3 has 16 amino acids. The CDR3 nucleotides read TGTGCCAGCAGCCCCATGTCGAGCGGGGGGGCCAATGAGCAGTTCTTC. Its translation is CASSPMSSGGANEQFF.

V gene TRBV7-2 combines with J gene TRBJ2-5; no clear D. The CDR3 is 14 residues long. Germline V lookup: CDR1 SGHTA, CDR2 FQGNSA. V was shortened by 4 bases and J by 2 bases, with 11 bases between the two germline ends. The CDR3 is CASSSRLGQETQYF. In DNA form, the CDR3 reads TGTGCCAGCAGCTCACGACTGGGGCAAGAGACCCAGTACTTC.

V usage is TRBV28 and J usage is TRBJ2-3, with D possibly being TRBD1 (7 bases). From germline, CDR1 is MDHEN and CDR2 SYDVKM. The CDR3 spans 15 residues. With 7 bases removed from V and 5 bases from J, the gap between germline ends came to 19 bases. The CDR3 is CASIRQGGTEDTQYF. Written as DNA, the CDR3 is TGTGCCAGCATTAGACAGGGCGGGACGGAAGATACGCAGTATTTT.

This clonotype came up once. The CDR3 bases are TGTGCCAGCAGCCACAAACCGGGACAGCTAGAGACCCAGTACTTC. Residues: CASSHKPGQLETQYF. The chain is built from TRBV3-1 and TRBJ2-5, with 7 bases fitting TRBD1. From germline, CDR1 is LGHDT and CDR2 YNNKEL (reference sequence). With 3 bases clipped from V and 4 bases from J, the junction kept 8 bases outside the gene matches. The CDR3 spans 15 residues.

The rearrangement uses TRBV27 and TRBJ2-1; tentatively, D is TRBD1 (5 bases). This CDR3 has 14 residues. Germline CDR1 is MNHEY and CDR2 is SMNVEV (reference sequence). V lost 6 bases to trimming and J lost 8 bases, with 17 bases between them. The CDR3 spells CASSATAMGDEQFF. The CDR3 DNA follows: TGTGCCAGCAGCGCGACAGCCATGGGCGATGAGCAGTTCTTC.

Written as DNA, the CDR3 is TGCGCCAGCAGCTTCACCGGGACAGGGGAAGAGACCCAGTACTTC. It is translated as CASSFTGTGEETQYF. The rearrangement joins TRBV5-1 to TRBJ2-5, with 10 bases aligning to TRBD1. CDR3 size: 15 residues. The ends lost 2 bases at V and 3 bases at J; junction bases unmatched: 4. The germline gives CDR1 SGHRS, CDR2 YFSETQ.

This clonotype was found once. This chain links TRBV23-1 with TRBJ1-2, with D possibly matching TRBD1 (5 bases). TRBV23-1 is assigned to the ORF class and has an uncertain function. This CDR3 is 19 amino acids long. V dropped 6 bases and J dropped 0 bases, with 26 bases sitting between them. CDR3 in DNA: TGCGCCAGCAGATCGTCTAGCACGATTTGGGACGGAGCTAACTATGGCTACACCTTC. Translating gives CASRSSSTIWDGANYGYTF.

The CDR3 loop is CSARAAILAYEQYF. CDR3 nucleotide sequence: TGCAGTGCTAGGGCCGCAATCCTCGCCTACGAGCAGTACTTC. The J gene is TRBJ2-7, the V gene TRBV20-1; D unclear. The CDR3 has 14 amino acids. From germline, CDR1 is DFQATT and CDR2 SNEGSKA (reference sequence). V dropped 3 bases and J dropped 2 bases, with 14 bases sitting between them.

The J gene is TRBJ2-2, the V gene TRBV24-1; 11 positions match TRBD2. J gave up 4 bases and V 3 bases, and 3 bases lay outside the gene matches. The CDR3 is 16 residues long. The germline V gene has CDR1 KGHDR and CDR2 SFDVKD. CDR3 protein: CATSDTSGGATGELFF. The CDR3 nucleotides read TGTGCCACCAGTGATACTAGCGGGGGTGCCACCGGGGAGCTGTTTTTT.

The rearrangement links TRBV20-1 to TRBJ2-5, with a tentative D call TRBD1 (5 bases). Germline V gives CDR1 DFQATT, CDR2 SNEGSKA (reference sequence). This CDR3 has 14 residues. V was shortened by 4 bases and J by 0 bases, with 12 bases between the two germline ends. The CDR3 spells CSAKNAGYQETQYF. The CDR3 nucleotides read TGCAGTGCTAAGAACGCAGGGTACCAAGAGACCCAGTACTTC.

V is TRBV25-1 and J is TRBJ2-1, with 9 bases fitting TRBD2. The germline V gene encodes CDR1 MGHDK and CDR2 SYGVNS. Trimming removed 1 base from V and 4 bases from J; junction bases left unmatched: 5. The CDR3 has 16 residues. As DNA, the CDR3 is TGTGCCAGCAGTGAATCCGGGACTAGCCAATACAATGAGCAGTTCTTC. This gives the protein CASSESGTSQYNEQFF.

This chain links TRBV23-1 with TRBJ2-3; D is uncertain. TRBV23-1 is given ORF status, its function remaining uncertain. The CDR3 sequence is 14 residues long. With 8 bases removed from V and 2 bases from J, the gap between germline ends came to 14 bases. In DNA, the CDR3 is TGCGCCAGCTTCCCCGGGCCATACACAGATACGCAGTATTTT. Amino acid sequence: CASFPGPYTDTQYF.

The V gene is TRBV4-2, the J gene TRBJ2-3; no clear D gene. The V gene's germline CDR1 is LGHNA and CDR2 YNFKEQ. Trimming shortened V by 0 bases and J by 9 bases, and 13 bases separated the two germline ends. The CDR3 consists of 14 residues. CDR3 sequence reads: CASSQDLNVWTQYF. The CDR3 DNA sequence: TGTGCCAGCAGCCAAGATCTAAATGTCTGGACGCAGTATTTT.

The J gene is TRBJ2-1, the V gene TRBV15, with D perhaps matching TRBD1 (5 bases). This CDR3 is built from 13 residues. The germline CDR1 and CDR2 sequences are LNHNV and YYDKDF (reference sequence). V shed 4 bases and J shed 6 bases, with 10 bases lying between them. The CDR3 is CATSKGQFNEQFF. The CDR3 DNA follows: TGTGCCACCAGCAAAGGACAATTCAATGAGCAGTTCTTC.

Of note for this clonotype: At one end, the junction sequence differs from germline, possibly due to a read error. V is TRBV20-1 and J is TRBJ2-7, with 13 nucleotides matching TRBD2. Germline CDR1 reads DFQATT; CDR2 reads SNEGSKA (reference sequence). The CDR3 has 12 amino acids. CDR3 residues: CSARPTSGGAIF. In nucleotides, the CDR3 is TGCAGTGCTAGACCAACTAGCGGGGGGGCGATCTTC.

This clonotype was picked up one time. The chain has TRBV29-1 and TRBJ1-2; D is unresolved. The V end lost 5 bases, the J end lost 4 bases, and 11 bases lay between the germline ends. Germline loops: CDR1 SQVTM, CDR2 ANQGSEA. CDR3 size: 12 residues. The CDR3 DNA sequence: TGCAGCGTTTCCCTTGGTAGCTATGGCTACACCTTC. Encoded protein: CSVSLGSYGYTF.

The chain uses TRBV5-4 and TRBJ2-4; 7 bases agree with TRBD1. Germline assignment: CDR1 SGHNT and CDR2 YYREEE (reference sequence). This CDR3 is built from 15 residues. Losses at the gene ends were 0 bases for V and 7 bases for J; bases not matched to a gene: 7. The CDR3 DNA is TGTGCCAGCAGCTTGGGACAGGGCTTTGTGAACATTCAGTACTTC. The encoded protein is CASSLGQGFVNIQYF. The whole variable domain, remainder taken from reference TRBV5-4 and TRBJ2-4, is ETGVTQSPTHLIKTRGQQVTLRCSSQSGHNTVSWYQQALGQGPQFIFQYYREEENGRGNFPPRFSGLQFPNYSSELNVNALELDDSALYLCASSLGQGFVNIQYFGAGTRLSVL.

The chain couples TRBV29-1 to TRBJ2-1; 8 nucleotides match TRBD2. Germline assignment: CDR1 SQVTM and CDR2 ANQGSEA. The CDR3 extends over 15 amino acids. V lost 4 bases and J lost 0; bases outside the gene matches: 5. CDR3 protein: CSVGLAGFSYNEQFF. The CDR3 region has the DNA TGCAGCGTTGGGCTAGCGGGTTTCTCCTACAATGAGCAGTTCTTC.

J is TRBJ1-5 and V is TRBV20-1, with TRBD1 as a possible D gene (6 bases). The V end lost 6 bases, the J end lost 7 bases, and 19 bases lay between the germline ends. Germline CDR1 DFQATT, CDR2 SNEGSKA (reference sequence). The CDR3 is 14 residues long. CDR3 DNA sequence: TGCAGTGCGCAAAGGGGGGGGTTGGAGCAGCCCCAGCATTTT. This translates into CSAQRGGLEQPQHF.

The gene calls are TRBV5-1 and TRBJ2-1; no firm D call. CDR3 length: 15 residues. Between the trimmed V and J ends, which lost 4 bases and 3 bases, there was a span of 14 bases. Germline lookup yields CDR1 SGHRS and CDR2 YFSETQ. In DNA form, the CDR3 reads TGCGCCAGCAGCCCCGGGCCAAGGGACTACAATGAGCAGTTCTTC. The encoded protein is CASSPGPRDYNEQFF.

This clonotype was counted only a few times. This sequence joins TRBV6-2 or TRBV6-3 and TRBJ1-5; D ambiguous. Germline lookup yields CDR1 MNHEY and CDR2 SVGEGT. CDR3 length equals 12 residues. Trimming removed 7 bases at V and 0 bases at J, with 4 bases between. The CDR3: CASTDSNQPQHF. DNA of the CDR3: TGTGCCAGCACCGATAGCAATCAGCCCCAGCATTTT.

This chain links TRBV15 with TRBJ2-7; D not certain. V was pared by 5 bases and J by 2 bases, with 10 bases between. Looked up from germline, CDR1 is LNHNV and CDR2 is YYDKDF (reference sequence). This CDR3 has 13 residues. The CDR3 is CATSWTGAYEQYF. The CDR3 nucleotides are TGTGCCACCAGCTGGACGGGCGCCTACGAGCAGTACTTC.

This clonotype was seen a single time. The chain uses TRBV29-1 and TRBJ2-7; 14 nucleotides agree with TRBD2. The junction had 10 bases not matched to a gene; V was cut back by 3 bases and J by 12 bases. In germline, CDR1 is SQVTM, CDR2 ANQGSEA. The CDR3 is made up of 14 amino acids. Here the CDR3 DNA reads TGCAGCGTTGATAGGGGACTAGCGGGGGAGAGTAGGTACTTC. Translating gives CSVDRGLAGESRYF.

The chain uses TRBV3-1 and TRBJ1-1; possible D gene TRBD1, 5 bases. The CDR3 sequence is 14 residues long. V was cut by 4 bases and J by 1 base, with 10 bases left in between. CDR1 LGHDT and CDR2 YNNKEL come from the germline V gene (reference sequence). CDR3 nucleotide sequence: TGTGCCAGCAGCCCGAGGGGAGGGAACACTGAAGCTTTCTTT. Protein: CASSPRGGNTEAFF.